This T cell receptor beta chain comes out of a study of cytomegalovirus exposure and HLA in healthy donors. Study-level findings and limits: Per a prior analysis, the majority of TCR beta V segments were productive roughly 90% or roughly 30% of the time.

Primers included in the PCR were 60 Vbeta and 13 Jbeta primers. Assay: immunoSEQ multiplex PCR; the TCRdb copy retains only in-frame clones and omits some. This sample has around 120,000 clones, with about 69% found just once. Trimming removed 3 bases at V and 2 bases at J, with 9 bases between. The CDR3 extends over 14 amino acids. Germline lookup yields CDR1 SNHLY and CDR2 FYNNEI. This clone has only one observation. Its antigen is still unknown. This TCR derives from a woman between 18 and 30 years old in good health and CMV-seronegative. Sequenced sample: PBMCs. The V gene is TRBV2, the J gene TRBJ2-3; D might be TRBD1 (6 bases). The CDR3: CASSDWGPTDTQYF. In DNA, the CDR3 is TGTGCCAGCAGTGACTGGGGGCCCACAGATACGCAGTATTTT.